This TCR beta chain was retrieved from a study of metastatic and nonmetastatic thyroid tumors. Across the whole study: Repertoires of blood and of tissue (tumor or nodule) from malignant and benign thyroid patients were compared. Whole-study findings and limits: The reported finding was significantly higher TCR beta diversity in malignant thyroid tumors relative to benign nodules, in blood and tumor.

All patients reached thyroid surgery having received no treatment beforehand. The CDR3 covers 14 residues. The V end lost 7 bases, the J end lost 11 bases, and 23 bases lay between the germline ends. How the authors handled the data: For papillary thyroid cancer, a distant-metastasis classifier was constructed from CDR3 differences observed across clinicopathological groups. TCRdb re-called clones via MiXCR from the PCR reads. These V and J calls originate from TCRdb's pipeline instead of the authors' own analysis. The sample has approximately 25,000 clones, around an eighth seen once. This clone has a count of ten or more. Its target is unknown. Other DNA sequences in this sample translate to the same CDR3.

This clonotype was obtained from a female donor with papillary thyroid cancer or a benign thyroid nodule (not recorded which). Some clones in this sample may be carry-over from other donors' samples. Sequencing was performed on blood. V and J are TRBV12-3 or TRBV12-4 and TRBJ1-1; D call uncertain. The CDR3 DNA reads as TGTGCCAGCACACCACCCCTTGGGCGCGGTAAGGCTTTCTTT. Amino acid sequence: CASTPPLGRGKAFF.